This is a list of T cell receptor beta chains from one sample in a study of spatial heterogeneity in lung cancer. From the 5' RACE reads, TCRdb called clonotypes with MiXCR, one entry per CDR3 protein. The sample has more than 35,000 distinct CDR3 sequences, around 5.5% seen once; the top ten hold about a quarter. Specimen: PBMCs, collected at surgery. Receptors were obtained from a female donor with early-stage non-small cell lung cancer. The CDR3 runs from the conserved cysteine through the conserved F or W. Clone size is not always given. Where it is, it says once, few, many or a class for expanded clones.

cdr3_aa j_call cdr3_length clone_size v_call
CSARDLFAGDQETQYF TRBJ2-5 16 many TRBV20-1
CASSQDPTTSGYGYTF TRBJ1-2 16 many TRBV4-2
CASSPWGGIANEKLFF TRBJ1-4 16 many TRBV5-5
CSVHAWRGDEQFF TRBJ2-1 13 many TRBV29-1
CASSPDDLYRAGEQFF TRBJ2-1 16 many TRBV6-6
CAIGTSSSTDTQYF TRBJ2-3 14 few TRBV10-3
CASSFQGANSPLHF TRBJ1-6 14 many TRBV12-3/TRBV12-4
CASSPRSGLYNEQFF TRBJ2-1 15 - TRBV7-2
CASSGGPNTGELFF TRBJ2-2 14 many TRBV5-6
CASSQGPLQSKRGRDTQYF TRBJ2-3 19 many TRBV3-1
CASSPTRSGRIVAFF TRBJ1-1 15 many TRBV27
CASSPLERLSYGYTF TRBJ1-2 15 few TRBV27
CASGLNTGELFF TRBJ2-2 12 many TRBV12-5
CASSRAGEGTEAFF TRBJ1-1 14 many TRBV25-1
CASSLRQGKGLETQYF TRBJ2-5 16 many TRBV5-6
CASSQDTGAKNIQYF TRBJ2-4 15 - TRBV3-1
CASSPGRMNTEAFF TRBJ1-1 14 - TRBV5-1
CASSSGTGVSYEQYF TRBJ2-7 15 many TRBV5-6
CASSLGTSSGNTIYF TRBJ1-3 15 many TRBV7-8
CASSLFTGLAEAFF TRBJ1-1 14 many TRBV7-6
CASSPQGISGANVLTF TRBJ2-6 16 - TRBV27
CASSPDRGDTEAFF TRBJ1-1 14 many TRBV6-6
CASSSQSSYNEQFF TRBJ2-1 14 few TRBV19
CASSLAPGAQETQYF TRBJ2-5 15 many TRBV5-1
CASSSSTGAEAFF TRBJ1-1 13 once TRBV12-3/TRBV12-4
CASSVVWAGGYNEQFF TRBJ2-1 16 - TRBV9
CASSSPGTTQETQYF TRBJ2-5 15 many TRBV7-9
CASSLEVAVSGYTF TRBJ1-2 14 many TRBV5-1
CASSQLAGGTDTQYF TRBJ2-3 15 many TRBV7-9